This passage covers 26 T cell receptor beta chains from one sample sequenced in a study of sequential checkpoint blockade in melanoma (dated by TCRdb to about 2019). Libraries were constructed by the immunoSEQ multiplex PCR assay. Held by TCRdb, this immuneACCESS table contains in-frame sequences only and omits some clones. Under half of the omission traces to an unresolved V gene where checked; the cause of the rest is unknown. The sample yields some 40,000 clones; roughly 32% were counted once. The ten top clones hold about 1.6% of the sample. The treatment or condition label, read with the paper, signifies: randomized to nivolumab then ipilimumab (arm A) or the reverse (arm B). The sequenced sample was tumor tissue (inferred from file names), obtained from a patient given nivolumab and ipilimumab in sequence. The receptors were sampled from a human donor with melanoma.

This clone came up a few times. This sequence joins TRBV19 and TRBJ2-7; the D gene is possibly TRBD1 (5 bases). Germline loops: CDR1 LNHDA, CDR2 SQIVND (reference sequence). Trimming shortened V by 4 bases and J by 2 bases, and 9 bases separated the two germline ends. The CDR3 sequence is 13 residues long. The CDR3 sequence is CASSKSRAYEQYF. Written as DNA, the CDR3 is TGTGCCAGTAGTAAGTCCAGGGCCTACGAGCAGTACTTC.

This clone showed up many times. The V call is TRBV11-3, the J call TRBJ1-6; D perhaps matches TRBD1 (6 bases). Germline values: CDR1 SGHNT, CDR2 YENEEA. The V gene lost 3 bases and the J gene lost 3 bases, with 12 bases spanning the gap. CDR3 length equals 16 residues. For the CDR3, the DNA is TGTGCCAGCAGCTTCTCGGACAGTAACTATAATTCACCCCTCCACTTT. Translation: CASSFSDSNYNSPLHF.

This clone was observed a few times. The chain recombines TRBV6-8 with TRBJ1-1; D is unresolved. The CDR3 runs to 15 residues. Germline lookup yields CDR1 MNHGY and CDR2 SAAAGT. V dropped 6 bases and J dropped 8 bases, with 22 bases sitting between them. CDR3 nucleotides: TGTGCCAGCAGCCGCACTCGGCCACCCGACGCCGAAGCTTTCTTT. Translated, it gives CASSRTRPPDAEAFF.

The V and J genes are TRBV19 and TRBJ2-3; D perhaps matches TRBD2 (5 bases). The CDR3 is 15 amino acids. In germline, CDR1 is LNHDA, CDR2 SQIVND (reference sequence). The V end lost 6 bases, the J end lost 0 bases, and 13 bases lay between the germline ends. The chain's CDR3 is CASREGFSSTDTQYF. The CDR3 DNA is TGTGCCAGTAGAGAGGGATTTTCTAGCACAGATACGCAGTATTTT.

This clone has at least ten counts. This rearrangement joins TRBV7-1 to TRBJ2-6, with D unresolved. TRBV7-1 is an ORF, with its function uncertain. Trimming pared 5 bases from V and 0 bases from J, leaving 8 bases between. This CDR3 has 15 residues. The chain's CDR3 is CASSNLGSGANVLTF. As DNA, the CDR3 is TGTGCCAGCAGCAACCTTGGCTCTGGGGCCAACGTCCTGACTTTC.

This clone was seen once. The chain couples TRBV12-5 to TRBJ1-1, with a possible D match to TRBD1 (6 bases). Germline V gene sequence: CDR1 LGHNT, CDR2 FRNRAP. The CDR3 length is 16 residues. V lost 2 bases, J lost 6 bases, and 19 bases lay in between. CDR3 nucleotide sequence: TGTGCTAGTGGTTTGCCCGCCCGGGGGGCTTACCCTGAAGCTTTCTTT. Protein sequence: CASGLPARGAYPEAFF.

The chain links TRBV5-1 to TRBJ2-1, with D perhaps matching TRBD2 (6 bases). The CDR3 has 15 residues. V lost 2 bases to trimming and J lost 4 bases, with 13 bases between them. From germline, CDR1 is SGHRS and CDR2 YFSETQ. The CDR3 DNA follows: TGCGCCAGCAGCTTAGGGGTAGGGACTTACAATGAGCAGTTCTTC. Amino acid sequence: CASSLGVGTYNEQFF.

This rearrangement joins TRBV9 to TRBJ2-2; a possible D gene is TRBD1 (5 bases). Germline values: CDR1 SGDLS, CDR2 YYNGEE. This CDR3 region has 14 residues. The V gene lost 2 bases and the J gene lost 3 bases, with 8 bases spanning the gap. This CDR3 reads CASSVFRDTGELFF. For the CDR3, the DNA is TGTGCCAGCAGCGTTTTCAGGGACACCGGGGAGCTGTTTTTT.

The V gene is TRBV6-7, the J gene TRBJ2-3, with D unclear. TRBV6-7 is assigned to the ORF class and has an uncertain function. Deletions cut 4 bases from V and 0 bases from J, with 14 bases between. This CDR3 comprises 16 residues. CDR3 residues: CASSFTENPSTDTQYF. CDR3 in DNA: TGTGCCAGCAGTTTTACCGAGAACCCTAGCACAGATACGCAGTATTTT.

The chain is built from TRBV5-1 and TRBJ1-1, with a possible D match to TRBD1 (6 bases). Deletions cut 7 bases from V and 1 base from J, with 17 bases between. Germline V gene sequence: CDR1 SGHRS, CDR2 YFSETQ. The CDR3 spans 15 residues. CDR3 sequence reads: CASELQGFGNTEAFF. The DNA for the CDR3 is TGCGCCAGCGAGCTACAGGGTTTCGGGAACACTGAAGCTTTCTTT.

The chain uses TRBV9 and TRBJ2-1, with D possibly matching TRBD2 (6 bases). Trimming cost V 0 bases and J 0 bases, with 10 bases left between them. Looked up from germline, CDR1 is SGDLS and CDR2 is YYNGEE. The length of the CDR3 is 16 residues. CDR3 nucleotide sequence: TGTGCCAGCAGCGTAGGCGGGGCTAGCTCCTACAATGAGCAGTTCTTC. Residues: CASSVGGASSYNEQFF.

This clone was observed a few times. The genes are TRBV11-3 and TRBJ2-2; 12 bases align to TRBD1. The germline V gene encodes CDR1 SGHNT and CDR2 YENEEA. V lost 5 bases to trimming and J lost 5 bases; unmatched junction nucleotides: 6. This CDR3 is 16 amino acids long. The CDR3 spells CASSRPGQGATGELFF. The CDR3 bases are TGTGCCAGCAGCCGTCCGGGACAGGGGGCGACCGGGGAGCTGTTTTTT.

This clone was counted between two and nine times. The chain links TRBV18 to TRBJ2-2; 8 nucleotides line up with TRBD1. Germline values: CDR1 KGHSH, CDR2 LQKENI. The CDR3 is 13 amino acids. J was trimmed by 6 bases and V by 4 bases; bases with no gene match: 1. CDR3 sequence reads: CASSLQGAGELFF. CDR3 DNA: TGTGCCAGCTCACTACAGGGGGCCGGGGAGCTGTTTTTT.

The chain is built from TRBV6-8 and TRBJ1-4; maybe TRBD1 (5 bases). Germline V gene lookup returns CDR1 MNHGY and CDR2 SAAAGT. The CDR3 is 14 amino acids. The V end was cut by 10 bases, the J end by 0 bases, with 12 bases between. The CDR3 nucleotides read TGTGCCACCAAGGGGACCGCAACTAATGAAAAACTGTTTTTT. Its protein is CATKGTATNEKLFF.

This clone was recorded a few times. J is TRBJ2-2 and V is TRBV6-8; 11 bases map to TRBD2. CDR3 length equals 18 residues. Germline V lookup: CDR1 MNHGY, CDR2 SAAAGT. Trimming at V came to 0 bases and at J to 5 bases, leaving 8 bases not matched to a gene. The CDR3 here is CASSYSLSGRARTGELFF. The CDR3 DNA is TGTGCCAGCAGTTACTCCCTTAGCGGGAGGGCCAGAACCGGGGAGCTGTTTTTT.

In its sample, this clone was seen a few times. The rearrangement uses TRBV4-1 and TRBJ2-7, with D unresolved. The ends were cut back, 0 bases at V and 1 base at J, with 10 bases in the middle. Looked up from germline, CDR1 is MGHRA and CDR2 is YSYEKL. This CDR3 region has 15 residues. The CDR3 loop is CASSQDSSLSYEQYF. CDR3 nucleotide sequence: TGCGCCAGCAGCCAAGATTCCTCCCTGTCCTACGAGCAGTACTTC.

This chain joins TRBV5-1 and TRBJ2-5; perhaps TRBD2 as D (5 bases). The CDR3 sequence is 15 residues long. Trimming removed 0 bases from V and 2 bases from J, with 11 bases in between. Germline CDR1 and CDR2: SGHRS and YFSETQ. The CDR3 nucleotides are TGCGCCAGCAGCTTGGAAGCTAGCAGGCAAGAGACCCAGTACTTC. This gives the protein CASSLEASRQETQYF. Full variable domain (rest looked up from reference TRBV5-1 and TRBJ2-5): KAGVTQTPRYLIKTRGQQVTLSCSPISGHRSVSWYQQTPGQGLQFLFEYFSETQRNKGNFPGRFSGRQFSNSRSEMNVSTLELGDSALYLCASSLEASRQETQYFGPGTRLLVL.

In this sample, this clone turned up a few times. The rearrangement joins TRBV4-1 to TRBJ2-3; 11 nucleotides align to TRBD1. V dropped 4 bases and J dropped 5; count of bases not matched to a gene: 5. The CDR3 is 15 amino acids. Germline values: CDR1 MGHRA, CDR2 YSYEKL. CDR3 loop: CASSLGQGAIDTQYF. DNA of the CDR3: TGCGCCAGCAGCCTCGGACAGGGGGCTATAGATACGCAGTATTTT.

The rearrangement uses TRBV29-1 and TRBJ1-5; 7 bases are shared with TRBD1. The CDR3 has 13 amino acids. Germline values: CDR1 SQVTM, CDR2 ANQGSEA. V dropped 4 bases and J dropped 2; count of bases not matched to a gene: 2. In DNA form, the CDR3 reads TGCAGCGTTGGACAGGGCGGCAATCAGCCCCAGCATTTT. Its protein is CSVGQGGNQPQHF.

This chain joins TRBV11-3 and TRBJ2-2; D possibly uses TRBD1 or TRBD2 (7 bases each). V gave up 5 bases and J gave up 4 bases, with 14 bases separating them. Germline V CDR1 and CDR2: SGHNT, YENEEA. The CDR3 totals 15 residues. The CDR3 loop reads CASSKGGGGTGELFF. The CDR3 DNA is TGTGCCAGCAGCAAAGGGGGCGGGGGCACCGGGGAGCTGTTTTTT.

The V and J genes are TRBV6-8 and TRBJ1-5; weak D call: TRBD1 (6 bases). CDR1 and CDR2 (germline): MNHGY, SAAAGT. The CDR3 spans 14 residues. Trimming removed 10 bases from V and 2 bases from J, with 15 bases in between. CDR3 sequence: CATSGEGRNQPQHF. In DNA, the CDR3 is TGTGCCACCTCAGGGGAGGGCCGCAATCAGCCCCAGCATTTT.

The gene calls are TRBV6-8 and TRBJ2-7; a possible D gene is TRBD1 (6 bases). There are 13 residues in the CDR3. CDR1 MNHGY and CDR2 SAAAGT come from the germline V gene. The V and J ends lost 5 bases and 4 bases respectively, with 12 bases between them. The CDR3 sequence is CASSDAQGYEQYF. DNA of the CDR3: TGTGCCAGCAGTGATGCACAGGGTTACGAGCAGTACTTC.

The V and J genes are TRBV11-3 and TRBJ2-7; 8 bases map to TRBD1. Germline V gives CDR1 SGHNT, CDR2 YENEEA. With 1 base clipped from V and 2 bases from J, the junction kept 7 bases outside the gene matches. The length of the CDR3 is 16 residues. The CDR3: CASSLVGQGTTYEQYF. DNA of the CDR3: TGTGCCAGCAGCTTAGTAGGACAGGGAACTACCTACGAGCAGTACTTC.

This chain links TRBV6-8 with TRBJ2-7; TRBD1 matches 8 bases. V trimming: 6 bases; J trimming: 6 bases; junction bases outside the gene matches: 10. Germline CDR1 reads MNHGY; CDR2 reads SAAAGT. This CDR3 region has 14 residues. The CDR3 nucleotides read TGTGCCAGCAGCCTCATCCAGGGGGCGGGCGAGCAGTACTTC. Translating gives CASSLIQGAGEQYF.

The rearrangement uses TRBV9 and TRBJ2-1; TRBD2 agrees at 12 bases. CDR3 length equals 17 residues. J gave up 8 bases and V 4 bases, and 13 bases lay outside the gene matches. Germline assignment: CDR1 SGDLS and CDR2 YYNGEE. Here the CDR3 DNA reads TGTGCCAGCAGCTCTCGACTAGCGGGAGTTCCACATCATGAGCAGTTCTTC. It yields the protein CASSSRLAGVPHHEQFF. The whole variable domain, filled in from reference TRBV9 and TRBJ2-1, reads DSGVTQTPKHLITATGQRVTLRCSPRSGDLSVYWYQQSLDQGLQFLIQYYNGEERAKGNILERFSAQQFPDLHSELNLSSLELGDSALYFCASSSRLAGVPHHEQFFGPGTRLTVL.

This chain links TRBV15 with TRBJ2-1; D remains ambiguous. Trimming removed 1 base from V and 1 base from J, with 8 bases in between. Germline CDR1 is LNHNV and CDR2 is YYDKDF (reference sequence). There are 15 residues in the CDR3. CDR3 bases: TGTGCCACCAGCAGAGTTGGGGTATCCTACAATGAGCAGTTCTTC. Translated: CATSRVGVSYNEQFF. Variable domain in full (rest from reference TRBV15 and TRBJ2-1): DAMVIQNPRYQVTQFGKPVTLSCSQTLNHNVMYWYQQKSSQAPKLLFHYYDKDFNNEADTPDNFQSRRPNTSFCFLDIRSPGLGDTAMYLCATSRVGVSYNEQFFGPGTRLTVL.